This section outlines one T cell receptor beta chain sequence together with its context. Its antigen is as yet unknown. CDR3 length: 15 residues. Trimming took 7 bases from V and 8 from J, leaving 23 bases between them. The V gene's germline CDR1 is MDHEN and CDR2 SYDVKM. Generated by immunoSEQ multiplex PCR, the TCRdb table keeps only in-frame clones and is missing some. Among 95,000 or so clones listed, over 85% were seen once. These data are taken from a study of T cell responses to AZD1222 COVID-19 vaccine. Study-level findings and limits: Baseline serology detected seropositivity in only 6 or 7 AZD1222 recipients. Spike-specific TCR breadth rose after two AZD1222 doses, and depth rose as well. In all cases, repertoires were sampled only after the peak T cell response. Most donors were white British and more were female, and clonal diversity was possibly underestimated.

The origin of this receptor is an adult in good health. The sequences come from peripheral blood, collected on day 0 of MenACWY control vaccination. This chain joins TRBV28 and TRBJ1-2; D gene ambiguous. The CDR3 here is CASTNIVGVPRGYTF. The CDR3 DNA reads TGTGCCAGCACCAACATTGTCGGGGTTCCAAGAGGCTACACCTTC.